Detailed here is one TCR beta chain. This clone occurred once. The antigen this receptor binds is unknown. Base-call qualities are not available, and no considerably larger clone is one nucleotide away. Each collaborating institution followed its own protocols to collect whole blood in K2EDTA tubes. For TCRbeta analysis, collaborator samples were shipped as frozen whole blood, as isolated PBMCs, or as DNA extracted from either sample type. CDR3 length: 16 amino acids, cysteine to phenylalanine. The CDR3 DNA has 48 bases and is translated from base 1. V ends up 4 bases short and J 1 base short, with an unmatched junction base count of 5. Per the germline V gene, SGDLS is the CDR1 and YYNGEE is the CDR2. The sample is drawn from a study of blood T cell repertoires in COVID-19 (dated by TCRdb to the early 2020s). About the study as a whole: Samples from collaborators originated in the United States, Italy and Spain and spanned both the acute and convalescent phases of COVID-19. Sample metadata almost always included a de-identified subject ID, COVID-19 status, age in years and sex. The repertoires were released in a freely available public database meant as a resource for research on the immune response to SARS-CoV-2. HLA class I and class II types, where available, came from metadata supplied by the sample provider rather than from assay-based typing. The samples were drawn from the first 160 participants of the ongoing ImmuneRACE study and from over 950 subjects provided by 6 global collaborators. The prospective study material was composed of cDNA or gDNA derived from T cells, B-cell-depleted T cells, or PBMCs. Subjects who had been exposed to COVID-19, were actively infected with it, or had recovered from it provided the deeply sampled blood TCRbeta repertoires that made up the dataset. The full study reports these points: How much clinical and demographic metadata was included differed by source and by participant, and the metadata was provided uncurated.

TCRbeta CDR3 regions were amplified from genomic DNA using the immunoSEQ Assay, a bias-controlled multiplex PCR. Under the source paper's analysis protocol: Nucleated cell counts per sample were estimated from amplification of reference gene primers within the assay. Sequence reads were collapsed and filtered to measure the absolute abundance of every unique TCRbeta CDR3 rearrangement. For each sample, productive Simpson clonality was calculated as the square root of Simpson's diversity index over productive rearrangements. Imported from immuneACCESS, the table was reduced by TCRdb to in-frame sequences with V and J called. These copies leave out some clones; in studies compared against another copy, an unresolved V gene accounts for under half, and the cause of the remainder is not known. V and J calls and clone size are given by that table; D and trimming were obtained from the DNA. Across this sample there are around 180,000 clones, with roughly 84% seen only once. 9.8% of the sample is in the top ten clones.

This TCR was recovered from an elderly woman with acute or convalescent COVID-19. The source material was peripheral blood. This chain is built from TRBV9 and TRBJ2-5; the central 12 bases match TRBD2. The DNA sequence follows: TGTGCCAGCAGCCCCCTAGCGGGGGGGCTCCAAGAGACCCAGTACTTC. This translates into CASSPLAGGLQETQYF.